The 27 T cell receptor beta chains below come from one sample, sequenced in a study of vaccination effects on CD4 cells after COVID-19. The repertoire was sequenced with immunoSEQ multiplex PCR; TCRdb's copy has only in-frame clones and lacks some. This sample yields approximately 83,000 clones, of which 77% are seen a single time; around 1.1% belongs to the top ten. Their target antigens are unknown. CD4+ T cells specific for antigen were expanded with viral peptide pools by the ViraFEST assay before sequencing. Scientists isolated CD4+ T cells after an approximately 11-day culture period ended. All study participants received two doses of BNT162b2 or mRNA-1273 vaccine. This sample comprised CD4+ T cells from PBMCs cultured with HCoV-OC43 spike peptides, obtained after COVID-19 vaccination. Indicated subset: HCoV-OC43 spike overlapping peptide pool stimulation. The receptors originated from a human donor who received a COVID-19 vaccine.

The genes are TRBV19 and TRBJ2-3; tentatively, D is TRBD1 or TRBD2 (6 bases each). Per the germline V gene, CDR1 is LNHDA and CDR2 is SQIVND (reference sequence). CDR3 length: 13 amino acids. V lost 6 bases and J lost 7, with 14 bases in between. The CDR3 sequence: CASSEGGPNTQYF. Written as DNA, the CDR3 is TGTGCCAGTAGCGAGGGGGGTCCTAATACGCAGTATTTT.

The CDR3 DNA sequence: TGTGCCAGCAGTTACTCGGGGCGGGGGGCTGCTAATACGCAGTATTTT. Translating gives CASSYSGRGAANTQYF. The chain couples TRBV6-2 or TRBV6-3 to TRBJ2-3, with 8 bases aligning to TRBD2. The CDR3 is made up of 16 amino acids. Per the germline V gene, CDR1 is MNHEY and CDR2 is SVGEGT. V gave up 0 bases and J gave up 7 bases; unmatched junction bases: 9.

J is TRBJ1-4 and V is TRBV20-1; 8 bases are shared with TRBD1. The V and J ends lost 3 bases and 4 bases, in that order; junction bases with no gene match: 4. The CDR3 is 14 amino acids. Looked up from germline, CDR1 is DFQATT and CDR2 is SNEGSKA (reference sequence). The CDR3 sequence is CSASDDRGNEKLFF. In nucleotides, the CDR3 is TGCAGTGCTAGTGATGACAGGGGTAATGAAAAACTGTTTTTT.

The CDR3 region is CASSYSDRVYNEQFF. The CDR3 DNA follows: TGTGCCAGCAGTTACTCGGACAGGGTCTACAATGAGCAGTTCTTC. The chain joins TRBV6-5 to TRBJ2-1; 8 nucleotides agree with TRBD1. V was pared by 0 bases and J by 3 bases, with 1 base of the junction left unmatched. Germline V gene lookup returns CDR1 MNHEY and CDR2 SVGAGI. The CDR3 has 15 residues.

CDR3 in amino acids: CASSLVRNNEQFF. CDR3 DNA sequence: TGCGCCAGCAGCTTGGTTCGGAACAATGAGCAGTTCTTC. The chain uses TRBV5-1 and TRBJ2-1, with D hard to call. V lost 0 bases to trimming and J lost 5 bases, with 6 bases between them. This CDR3 has 13 amino acids. Per germline, CDR1 SGHRS and CDR2 YFSETQ.

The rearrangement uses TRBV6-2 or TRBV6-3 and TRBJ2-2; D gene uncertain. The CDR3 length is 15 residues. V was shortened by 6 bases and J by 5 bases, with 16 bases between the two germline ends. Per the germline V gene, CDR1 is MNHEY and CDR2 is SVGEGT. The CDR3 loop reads CASSPLTKGTGELFF. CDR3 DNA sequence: TGTGCCAGCAGCCCCCTTACGAAGGGTACCGGGGAGCTGTTTTTT.

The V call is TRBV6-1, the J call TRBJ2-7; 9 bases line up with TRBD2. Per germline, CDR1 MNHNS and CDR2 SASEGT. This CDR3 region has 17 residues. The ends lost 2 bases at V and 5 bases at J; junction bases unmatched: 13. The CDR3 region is CASSERSRAGGINEQYV. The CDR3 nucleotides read TGTGCCAGCAGTGAAAGGAGTAGAGCGGGGGGTATCAACGAGCAGTACGTC.

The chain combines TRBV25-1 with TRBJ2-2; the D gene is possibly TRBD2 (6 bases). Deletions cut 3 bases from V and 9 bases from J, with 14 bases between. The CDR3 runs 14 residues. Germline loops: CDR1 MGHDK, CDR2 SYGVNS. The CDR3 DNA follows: TGTGCCAGCAGTGAGGCGGGACCCCGGAGGGAGCTGTTTTTT. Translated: CASSEAGPRRELFF. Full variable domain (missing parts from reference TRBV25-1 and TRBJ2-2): EADIYQTPRYLVIGTGKKITLECSQTMGHDKMYWYQQDPGMELHLIHYSYGVNSTEKGDLSSESTVSRIRTEHFPLTLESARPSHTSQYLCASSEAGPRRELFFGEGSRLTVL.

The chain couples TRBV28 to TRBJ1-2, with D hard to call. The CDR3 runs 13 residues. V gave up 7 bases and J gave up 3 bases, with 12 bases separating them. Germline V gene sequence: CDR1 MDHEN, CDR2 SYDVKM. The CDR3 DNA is TGTGCCAGCACCCCTCGGGCGGACTATGGCTACACCTTC. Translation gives CASTPRADYGYTF.

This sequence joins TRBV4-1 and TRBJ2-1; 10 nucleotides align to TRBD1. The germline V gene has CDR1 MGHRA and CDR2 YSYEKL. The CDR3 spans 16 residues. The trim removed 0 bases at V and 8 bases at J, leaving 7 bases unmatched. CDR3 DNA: TGCGCCAGCAGCCAAGATGTAAGACAGGGGGCGCATGAGCAGTTCTTC. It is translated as CASSQDVRQGAHEQFF.

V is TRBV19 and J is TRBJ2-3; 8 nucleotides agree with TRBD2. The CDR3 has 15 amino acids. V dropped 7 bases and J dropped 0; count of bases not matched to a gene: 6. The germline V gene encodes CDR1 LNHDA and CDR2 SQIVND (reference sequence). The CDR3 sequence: CASNTLAASTDTQYF. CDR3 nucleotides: TGTGCCAGTAACACACTAGCGGCAAGCACAGATACGCAGTATTTT. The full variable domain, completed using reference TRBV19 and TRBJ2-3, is DGGITQSPKYLFRKEGQNVTLSCEQNLNHDAMYWYRQDPGQGLRLIYYSQIVNDFQKGDIAEGYSVSREKKESFPLTVTSAQKNPTAFYLCASNTLAASTDTQYFGPGTRLTVL.

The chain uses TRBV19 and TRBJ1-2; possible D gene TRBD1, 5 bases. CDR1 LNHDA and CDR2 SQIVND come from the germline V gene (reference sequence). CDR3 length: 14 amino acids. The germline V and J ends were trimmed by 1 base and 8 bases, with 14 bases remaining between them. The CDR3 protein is CASSIGQPRRGYTF. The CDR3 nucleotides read TGTGCCAGTAGTATAGGACAGCCTCGGCGGGGCTACACCTTC.

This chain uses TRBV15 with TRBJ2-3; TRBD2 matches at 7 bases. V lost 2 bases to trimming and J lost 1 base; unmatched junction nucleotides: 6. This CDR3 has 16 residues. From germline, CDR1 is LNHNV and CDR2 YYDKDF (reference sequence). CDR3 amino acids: CATSRSLAVGTDTQYF. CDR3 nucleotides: TGTGCCACCAGCAGAAGTCTAGCGGTGGGCACAGATACGCAGTATTTT.

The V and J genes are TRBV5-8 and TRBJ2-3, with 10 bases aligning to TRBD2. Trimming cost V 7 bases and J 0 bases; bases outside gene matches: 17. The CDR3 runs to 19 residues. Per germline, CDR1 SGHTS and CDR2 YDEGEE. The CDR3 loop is CASPRAPAGGPPSTDTQYF. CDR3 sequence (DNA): TGTGCCAGCCCCAGGGCCCCAGCGGGGGGGCCTCCGAGCACAGATACGCAGTATTTT.

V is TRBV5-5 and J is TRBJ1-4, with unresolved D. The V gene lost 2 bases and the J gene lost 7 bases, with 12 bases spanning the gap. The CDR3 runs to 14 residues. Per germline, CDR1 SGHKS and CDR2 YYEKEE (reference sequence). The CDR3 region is CASSFDPWSEKLFF. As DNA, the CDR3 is TGTGCCAGCAGCTTTGACCCCTGGAGTGAAAAACTGTTTTTT. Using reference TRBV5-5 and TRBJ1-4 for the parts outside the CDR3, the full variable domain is DAGVTQSPTHLIKTRGQQVTLRCSPISGHKSVSWYQQVLGQGPQFIFQYYEKEERGRGNFPDRFSARQFPNYSSELNVNALLLGDSALYLCASSFDPWSEKLFFGSGTQLSVL.

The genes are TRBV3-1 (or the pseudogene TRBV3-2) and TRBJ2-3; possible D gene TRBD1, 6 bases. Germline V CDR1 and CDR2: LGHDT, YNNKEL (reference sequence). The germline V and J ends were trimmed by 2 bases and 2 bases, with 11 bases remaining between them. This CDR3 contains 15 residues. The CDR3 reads CASSQRQESTDTQYF. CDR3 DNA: TGTGCCAGCAGCCAACGACAGGAATCCACAGATACGCAGTATTTT.

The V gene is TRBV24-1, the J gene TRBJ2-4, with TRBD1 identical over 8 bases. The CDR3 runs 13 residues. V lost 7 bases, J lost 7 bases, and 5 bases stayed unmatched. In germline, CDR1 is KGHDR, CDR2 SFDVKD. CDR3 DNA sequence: TGTGCCACCAGAGACAGGGGAGACAACATTCAGTACTTC. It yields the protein CATRDRGDNIQYF.

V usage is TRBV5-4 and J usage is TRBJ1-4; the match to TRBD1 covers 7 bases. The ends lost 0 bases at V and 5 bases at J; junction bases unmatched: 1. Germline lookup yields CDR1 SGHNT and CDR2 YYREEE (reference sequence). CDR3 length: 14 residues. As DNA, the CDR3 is TGTGCCAGCAGCTTGGGGGACAGAAATGAAAAACTGTTTTTT. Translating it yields CASSLGDRNEKLFF.

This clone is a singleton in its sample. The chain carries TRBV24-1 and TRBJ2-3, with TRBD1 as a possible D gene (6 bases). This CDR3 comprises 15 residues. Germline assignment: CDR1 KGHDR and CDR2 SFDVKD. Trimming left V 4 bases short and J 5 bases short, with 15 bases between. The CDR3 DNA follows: TGTGCCACCAGTGACCTTTCTGGGGGCAAAGATACGCAGTATTTT. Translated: CATSDLSGGKDTQYF.

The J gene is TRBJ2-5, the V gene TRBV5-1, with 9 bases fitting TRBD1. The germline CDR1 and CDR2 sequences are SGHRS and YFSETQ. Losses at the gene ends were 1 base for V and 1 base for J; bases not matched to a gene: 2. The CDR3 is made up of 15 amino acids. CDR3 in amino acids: CASSLTGGFQETQYF. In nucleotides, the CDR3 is TGCGCCAGCAGCTTGACAGGGGGCTTCCAAGAGACCCAGTACTTC. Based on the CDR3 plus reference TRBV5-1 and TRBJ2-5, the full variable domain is KAGVTQTPRYLIKTRGQQVTLSCSPISGHRSVSWYQQTPGQGLQFLFEYFSETQRNKGNFPGRFSGRQFSNSRSEMNVSTLELGDSALYLCASSLTGGFQETQYFGPGTRLLVL.

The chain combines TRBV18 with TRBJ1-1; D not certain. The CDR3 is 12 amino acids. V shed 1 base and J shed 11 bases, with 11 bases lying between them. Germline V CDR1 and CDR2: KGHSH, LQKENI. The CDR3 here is CASSPRSFEAFF. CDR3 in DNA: TGTGCCAGCTCACCACGAAGCTTTGAGGCTTTCTTT.

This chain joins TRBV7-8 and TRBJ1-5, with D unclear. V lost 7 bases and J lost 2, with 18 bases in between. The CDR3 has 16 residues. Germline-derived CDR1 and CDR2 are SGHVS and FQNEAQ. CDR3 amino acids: CASTPLSGSGNQPQHF. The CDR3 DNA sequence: TGTGCCAGCACCCCCCTTTCCGGGTCGGGCAATCAGCCCCAGCATTTT.

The CDR3 nucleotides read TGCGCCAGCAGCTTACAGGGAACGGTAGGCACAGATACGCAGTATTTT. Its translation: CASSLQGTVGTDTQYF. V and J are TRBV5-1 and TRBJ2-3; a weak D match, TRBD1 (6 bases). V was pared by 2 bases and J by 1 base, with 14 bases between. The CDR3 runs to 16 residues. Germline assignment: CDR1 SGHRS and CDR2 YFSETQ.

CDR3 amino acids: CASSQGDRAGYTF. The CDR3 DNA is TGTGCCAGCAGCCAAGGGGACAGAGCTGGCTACACCTTC. The V call is TRBV3-1 (or the pseudogene TRBV3-2), the J call TRBJ1-2, with 7 bases aligning to TRBD1. This CDR3 has 13 amino acids. Unmatched junction bases numbered 3, after V lost 1 base and J lost 7 bases. The germline CDR1 and CDR2 sequences are LGHDT and YNNKEL (reference sequence).

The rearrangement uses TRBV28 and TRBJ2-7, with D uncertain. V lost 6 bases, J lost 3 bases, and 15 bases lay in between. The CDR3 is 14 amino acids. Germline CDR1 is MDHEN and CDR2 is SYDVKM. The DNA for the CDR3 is TGTGCCAGCAGCCAGTTAACTCCATACTACGAGCAGTACGTC. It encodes CASSQLTPYYEQYV.

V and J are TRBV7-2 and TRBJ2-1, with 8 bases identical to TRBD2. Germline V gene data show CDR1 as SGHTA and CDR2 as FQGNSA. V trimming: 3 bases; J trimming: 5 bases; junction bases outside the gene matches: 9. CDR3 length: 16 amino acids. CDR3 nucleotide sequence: TGTGCCAGCAGCTTCCGGAGACTAGCGCCAAACAATGAGCAGTTCTTC. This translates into CASSFRRLAPNNEQFF.

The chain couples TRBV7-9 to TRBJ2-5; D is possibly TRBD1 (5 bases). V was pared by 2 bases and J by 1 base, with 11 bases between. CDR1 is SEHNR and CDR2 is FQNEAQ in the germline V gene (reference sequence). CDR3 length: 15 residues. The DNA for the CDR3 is TGTGCCAGCAGCTTATCTGCAGGGCTCCAAGAGACCCAGTACTTC. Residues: CASSLSAGLQETQYF.